This record covers a single TCR beta chain. The entry originates in a study of blood T cell repertoires in COVID-19. Trimming at V came to 6 bases and at J to 0 bases, leaving 5 bases not matched to a gene. There are 15 residues in the CDR3. CDR1 and CDR2 from the germline V gene are ENHRY and SYGVKD. Using immunoSEQ multiplex PCR, the repertoire was profiled, and TCRdb retains in-frame clones only, with some absent. The table includes about 160,000 clones, approximately 80% detected once. This TCR was recovered from a woman aged 40-49 years with COVID-19, enrolled during active disease. The genes are TRBV10-3 and TRBJ2-1; 7 bases are a match to TRBD2. Material for sequencing was peripheral blood. This chain's CDR3 is CAISRSGDSYNEQFF. DNA of the CDR3: TGTGCCATCAGCCGAAGCGGGGACTCCTACAATGAGCAGTTCTTC.